This TCR beta chain stems from a study of identical twins. Trimming took 8 bases from V and 0 from J, leaving 10 bases between them. This CDR3 has 14 amino acids. CDR1 is MNHEY, CDR2 SVGEGT, per germline. Unique molecular identifiers were in the cDNA, with template-switch universal primer binding. In TCRdb, the 5' RACE reads were re-called with MiXCR into one record per CDR3 protein. This sample has some 560,000 distinct CDR3 sequences, with around 9.6% found just once. This clonotype was counted many times. Its antigen is still unknown. General study findings and limits: The models gave estimates that fell short of the out-of-frame TCR alpha sharing seen in monozygotic twins. Beta clonotypes that were abundant in cord blood contained fewer insertions, a pattern absent from memory repertoires. Weaker excess twin sharing was observed in beta out-of-frame sequences.

The data also belong to a second study, concerning yellow fever vaccine responses in identical twins.

The V gene is TRBV6-2 or TRBV6-3, the J gene TRBJ2-2, with D uncertain. Input material: PBMCs. The source is a woman aged 18-29 years in good health. The CDR3 sequence: CASEIQANTGELFF. The CDR3 DNA reads TGTGCCAGCGAAATCCAGGCGAACACCGGGGAGCTGTTTTTT.